This passage covers 2 T cell receptor beta chains from one sample sequenced in a study of blood T cell repertoires in COVID-19. Assay: immunoSEQ multiplex PCR; the TCRdb copy retains only in-frame clones and omits some. The data contain approximately 210,000 clones, 65% to 90% of them singletons. Sequencing used PBMCs or T cells enriched from blood (not recorded which). The source of these receptors is a man aged 35 to 55 who had recovered from COVID-19.

Regarding this clone: The sample holds other DNA sequences that translate to the same CDR3. The V call is TRBV28, the J call TRBJ1-1; D is unresolved. CDR1 MDHEN and CDR2 SYDVKM come from the germline V gene. Trimming took 0 bases from V and 1 from J, leaving 6 bases between them. This CDR3 is 14 amino acids long. The DNA for the CDR3 is TGTGCCAGCAGTTTATGGGAGGGGAACACTGAAGCTTTCTTT. Translated: CASSLWEGNTEAFF.

This sequence joins TRBV12-3 or TRBV12-4 and TRBJ1-1; D unresolved. This CDR3 region has 12 residues. The ends were cut back, 7 bases at V and 4 bases at J, with 10 bases in the middle. The CDR3 sequence: CASNAESTEAFF. The CDR3 coding sequence is TGTGCCAGCAACGCGGAGAGCACTGAAGCTTTCTTT.